This passage covers 6 T cell receptor beta chains from one sample sequenced in a study of T cell responses to AZD1222 COVID-19 vaccine. The method was immunoSEQ multiplex PCR; TCRdb's version includes in-frame clones alone and lacks a portion of them. Of some 150,000 clones listed, 93% were seen once; the top ten hold less than 1%. Sequences were derived from peripheral blood, sampled on day 0 of MenACWY control vaccination. The receptor set was obtained from an adult in good health.

J is TRBJ1-2 and V is TRBV5-5; D perhaps matches TRBD1 (5 bases). CDR3 length: 14 amino acids. Germline V gene sequence: CDR1 SGHKS, CDR2 YYEKEE (reference sequence). The ends were cut back, 0 bases at V and 5 bases at J, with 11 bases in the middle. The CDR3 DNA follows: TGTGCCAGCAGCTTGGCAGGGCTCGCTTATGGCTACACCTTC. Protein sequence: CASSLAGLAYGYTF.

This chain links TRBV9 with TRBJ1-1, with a possible D match to TRBD1 (5 bases). Trimming removed 5 bases from V and 0 bases from J, with 8 bases in between. CDR1 and CDR2 (germline): SGDLS, YYNGEE. This CDR3 contains 13 residues. The CDR3 is CASSPGLNTEAFF. DNA for the CDR3: TGTGCCAGCAGTCCAGGGTTGAACACTGAAGCTTTCTTT.

The chain carries TRBV4-3 and TRBJ1-6, with 8 bases lining up with TRBD1. From germline, CDR1 is LGHNA and CDR2 YSLEER. V lost 0 bases to trimming and J lost 8 bases; unmatched junction nucleotides: 12. The CDR3 runs 18 residues. The CDR3 DNA is TGCGCCAGCAGCCAAGATAGATCGGCAGGGGGCGATTATTCACCCCTCCACTTT. Its translation: CASSQDRSAGGDYSPLHF.

The chain uses TRBV4-1 and TRBJ2-7; D is perhaps TRBD1 or TRBD2 (5 bases each). CDR1 and CDR2 (germline): MGHRA, YSYEKL. This CDR3 spans 16 amino acids. Trimming took 4 bases from V and 2 from J, leaving 18 bases between them. The CDR3 nucleotides read TGCGCCAGCAGCCTAACGGGACCTAGATCCGCCTACGAGCAGTACTTC. This encodes CASSLTGPRSAYEQYF.

V usage is TRBV10-3 and J usage is TRBJ1-2; D is uncertain. The germline V gene encodes CDR1 ENHRY and CDR2 SYGVKD. The CDR3 runs to 17 residues. The V end was cut by 0 bases, the J end by 2 bases, with 16 bases between. The CDR3 reads CAISESVIPAPNYGYTF. The CDR3 DNA reads TGTGCCATCAGTGAGTCCGTCATTCCGGCTCCCAACTATGGCTACACCTTC.

The rearrangement links TRBV5-5 to TRBJ1-1; possibly TRBD1 for D (5 bases). The CDR3 totals 16 residues. V lost 0 bases to trimming and J lost 6 bases, with 18 bases between them. Germline assignment: CDR1 SGHKS and CDR2 YYEKEE (reference sequence). CDR3 DNA sequence: TGTGCCAGCAGCTTGGAGTCGATAGGGGTGTGGGCTGAAGCTTTCTTT. Translating it yields CASSLESIGVWAEAFF.